This T cell receptor beta chain was recovered during a study of hypomethylating agent response in myelodysplastic syndrome (dated by TCRdb to the early 2020s). Background on the whole study: The hypomethylating agents azacitidine (about 70% of the 11) or decitabine (3 of 11) were used to treat the patients. Patients had a mean age of about 78 +/- 6.2 years, and a diploid cytogenetic profile was the most common. Response was defined as complete response or hematologic improvement, and patients meeting neither criterion were classed as non-responders. TET2 mutation was identified most frequently, being present in about 45% of the 11 patients. Roughly six patients responded with complete response or hematologic improvement, and about five patients were non-responders. The cohort included several male and a couple of female myelodysplastic syndrome patients.

This clone appeared once. Its recognized antigen is unknown. Base qualities are not recorded, but no much larger clone differs from it by a single base. T-cell subsets were not sorted, so the analysis was performed on bulk bone marrow. Bone marrow from more than ten myelodysplastic syndrome patients, collected before and after hypomethylating agent therapy, underwent immunosequencing of the TCR beta CDR3 regions. Each patient contributed a baseline bone marrow plus two to three bone marrows at different post-treatment timepoints for longitudinal repertoire tracking. Genomic DNA was isolated from whole bone marrow, and DNA quality was assessed with TapeStation, NanoDrop OneC and PicoGreen assays. Libraries were constructed by the immunoSEQ multiplex PCR assay. Sequencing was run at survey resolution with two replicates of 200 ng each, for a total of about 400 ng of DNA per sample. Rearranged TCRB sequences in genomic DNA were detected with the hsTCRB kit using multiplex PCR primers targeting V and J genes. The first PCR used the QIAGEN Multiplex PCR Kit for about 30 cycles to amplify the CDR3 region. An approximately 8-cycle second PCR added sample barcodes and Illumina adapters to each replicate. Quantification of the pooled libraries was done with a QuantStudio 6 and the KAPA library quantification kit. About 15 pM of pooled libraries was sequenced on an Illumina MiSeq using 156-cycle single-end reads and a 15-cycle index read. The study's own analysis went as follows. Of around 180,000 unique clonotypes, roughly 1.5% were flagged by VDJdb annotation as previously reported viral-epitope-specific. The immunoSEQ Data Assistant and immunoSEQ Analyzer turned the raw reads into TCRB repertoires that were normalized and annotated. BioAnalyzer and version 0.6.5 of the immunarch R package were the tools used for clonotype analysis. Before richness was estimated, every repertoire was downsampled to the clone count of the smallest repertoire. Clonotypes were sorted into expanded, contracted or novel categories with Fisher's exact tests, where novel meant the clonotype had zero frequency before treatment. Significantly changed CDR3 beta sequences were clustered with GLIPH2 using simulation_depth=1000 and kmer_min_depth=3, and CDR3s shorter than five residues were excluded. The table was pulled from immuneACCESS by TCRdb, which kept in-frame rearrangements only. Such tables lose some clones; where checked, under half of the loss comes from unresolved V genes, and the rest has no known cause. The V and J calls and clone size come from that table; D and trimming were worked out from the DNA. Here the sample has several thousand clones; about 80% occur a single time. The top ten hold approximately 10% of the sample.

The CDR3 has 16 amino acids, counting the end cysteine and phenylalanine. Only the CDR3 DNA stays, 48 bases, in frame from base 1. V sheds 5 bases and J sheds 5 bases, leaving 21 bases between their ends. CDR1 and CDR2 are drawn from the germline V gene: SNHLY, FYNNEI. Beyond this particular receptor, the publication reports: No significant change in richness, rarefaction diversity or clonality was detected after hypomethylating agent treatment, either across all patients or within response groups. Possible recognition of novel MDS antigens by the shared GLIPH2 clusters was not confirmed, and experimental validation of that possible recognition is needed. Novel clonotypes were found to emerge more often in responders, whereas more contracted clonotypes were observed in non-responders after treatment. Only 10 or so patients were analyzed, so the cohort was small. The healthy control donors were not matched in age to the MDS patients, and this mismatch could have affected the comparison between MDS and healthy donors.

The sample was bone marrow, taken before or after starting hypomethylating agent treatment for myelodysplastic syndrome (not recorded which). The sequence is built from TRBV2 and TRBJ1-2; the D gene assignment is ambiguous. This receptor was taken from a human donor with myelodysplastic syndrome. The CDR3 amino acid sequence is: CASSTPPAAGKYGYTF. The nucleotide sequence is given as TGTGCCAGCAGTACCCCACCCGCCGCGGGCAAATATGGCTACACCTTC.